This section outlines one T cell receptor (beta chain) sequence together with its context. The sample comes from a study of shared clonotypes between healthy human individuals. Repertoires were generated with immunoSEQ multiplex PCR, while TCRdb's copy carries only in-frame clones and drops some. The data show around 120,000 clones, about 66% seen once. CD8 memory was a combination of CD45RO+ cells and CCR7-negative CD45RA+ TemRA cells. The sequencing input was memory CD8+ T cells sorted from blood. Subset specified: CD45RO+ cells pooled with CCR7-negative TemRA cells. This clonotype originated in a woman in her twenties or thirties in good health.

The CDR3 is CASSLAASGDFYEQYF. The CDR3, as DNA: TGTGCCAGCAGCTTGGCGGCTAGCGGAGATTTTTACGAGCAGTACTTC. The chain carries TRBV5-6 and TRBJ2-7, with 7 bases lining up with TRBD2. CDR1 is SGHDT, CDR2 YYEEEE, per germline. J was trimmed by 4 bases and V by 0 bases; bases with no gene match: 10. This CDR3 spans 16 amino acids.